This T cell receptor (beta chain) originates from a study of T cell repertoires in cytomegalovirus infection. TCRdb recomputed calls from the reads with MiXCR, one row per CDR3 protein. The sample shows 510,000 or so distinct CDR3 sequences, about 26% of them seen only once. The CDR3 length is 15 residues. Germline CDR1 reads MNHEY; CDR2 reads SVGAGI. V lost 4 bases, J lost 4 bases, and 15 bases lay in between. The source of this sequence is a human donor in good health (CMV status not recorded). Some clones in this sample may be carry-over from other donors' samples. J is TRBJ2-3 and V is TRBV6-5; D perhaps matches TRBD2 (6 bases). Sequences were obtained from PBMCs. CDR3 bases: TGTGCCAGCAGTTCGGGTGGAGGGTGGGCAGATACGCAGTATTTT. Its protein product is CASSSGGGWADTQYF.